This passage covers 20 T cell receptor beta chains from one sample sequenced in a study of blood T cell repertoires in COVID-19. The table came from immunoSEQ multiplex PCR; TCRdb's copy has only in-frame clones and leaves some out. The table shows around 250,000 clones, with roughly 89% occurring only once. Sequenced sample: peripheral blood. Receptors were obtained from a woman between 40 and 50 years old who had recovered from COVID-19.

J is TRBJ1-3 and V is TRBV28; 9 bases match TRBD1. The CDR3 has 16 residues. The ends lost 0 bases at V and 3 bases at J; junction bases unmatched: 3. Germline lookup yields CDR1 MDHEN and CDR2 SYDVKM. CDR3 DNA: TGTGCCAGCAGTTTATGGACAGGGGGTAGTGGAAACACCATATATTTT. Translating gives CASSLWTGGSGNTIYF.

CDR3 in DNA: TGTGCCAGTAGTACGGGACAGTCGACTGGAAACACCATATATTTT. Its protein is CASSTGQSTGNTIYF. V gene TRBV19 combines with J gene TRBJ1-3; 7 positions agree with TRBD1. V was clipped by 4 bases and J by 2 bases; unmatched bases: 5. Germline lookup yields CDR1 LNHDA and CDR2 SQIVND (reference sequence). This CDR3 contains 15 residues.

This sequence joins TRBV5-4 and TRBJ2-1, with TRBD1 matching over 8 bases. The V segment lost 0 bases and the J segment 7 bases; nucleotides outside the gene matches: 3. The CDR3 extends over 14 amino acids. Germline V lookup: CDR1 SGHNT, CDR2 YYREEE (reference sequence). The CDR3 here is CASSLGTGSNEQFF. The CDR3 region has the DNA TGTGCCAGCAGCTTGGGGACAGGGTCGAATGAGCAGTTCTTC.

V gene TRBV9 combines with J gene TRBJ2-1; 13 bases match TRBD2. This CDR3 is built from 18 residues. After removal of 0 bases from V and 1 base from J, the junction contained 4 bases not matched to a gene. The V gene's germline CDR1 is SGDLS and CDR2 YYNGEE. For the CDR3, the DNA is TGTGCCAGCAGCGTAGGGACTAGCGGGAGTTTTTCCTACAATGAGCAGTTCTTC. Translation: CASSVGTSGSFSYNEQFF.

CDR3 sequence (DNA): TGTGCCAGCAGCTTGGTGGGCAGGGTAGCCCTAAAGGATGAGCAGTTCTTC. This codes for CASSLVGRVALKDEQFF. The V gene is TRBV5-6, the J gene TRBJ2-1, with a possible D match to TRBD1 (5 bases). Trimming removed 0 bases at V and 8 bases at J, with 21 bases between. This CDR3 contains 17 residues. Per the germline V gene, CDR1 is SGHDT and CDR2 is YYEEEE.

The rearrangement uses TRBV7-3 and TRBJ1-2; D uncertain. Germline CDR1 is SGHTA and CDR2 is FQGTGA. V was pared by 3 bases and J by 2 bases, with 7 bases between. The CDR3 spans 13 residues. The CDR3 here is CASSLRANYGYTF. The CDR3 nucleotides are TGTGCCAGCAGCTTGAGGGCGAACTATGGCTACACCTTC.

The CDR3 DNA sequence: TGTGCCAGCAGCACCCGGGACAGGATAGGGGAGACCCAGTACTTC. Translation gives CASSTRDRIGETQYF. The V gene is TRBV3-1 (or the pseudogene TRBV3-2), the J gene TRBJ2-5; 8 bases map to TRBD1. From germline, CDR1 is LGHDT and CDR2 YNNKEL (reference sequence). CDR3 size: 15 residues. V gave up 5 bases and J gave up 5 bases; unmatched junction bases: 10.

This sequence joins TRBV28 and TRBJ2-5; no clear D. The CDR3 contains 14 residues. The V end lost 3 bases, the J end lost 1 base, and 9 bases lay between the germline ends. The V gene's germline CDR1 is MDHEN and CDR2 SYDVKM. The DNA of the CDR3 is TGTGCCAGCAGTTTGGTAGCAGTCCAAGAGACCCAGTACTTC. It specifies CASSLVAVQETQYF. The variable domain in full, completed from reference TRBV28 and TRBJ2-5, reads DVKVTQSSRYLVKRTGEKVFLECVQDMDHENMFWYRQDPGLGLRLIYFSYDVKMKEKGDIPEGYSVSREKKERFSLILESASTNQTSMYLCASSLVAVQETQYFGPGTRLLVL.

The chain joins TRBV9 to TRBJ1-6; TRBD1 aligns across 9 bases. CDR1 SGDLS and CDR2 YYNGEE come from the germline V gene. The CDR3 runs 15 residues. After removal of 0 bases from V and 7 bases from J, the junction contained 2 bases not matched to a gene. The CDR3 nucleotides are TGTGCCAGCAGCGTAGAAGGGACAGGGAATTCACCCCTCCACTTT. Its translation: CASSVEGTGNSPLHF.

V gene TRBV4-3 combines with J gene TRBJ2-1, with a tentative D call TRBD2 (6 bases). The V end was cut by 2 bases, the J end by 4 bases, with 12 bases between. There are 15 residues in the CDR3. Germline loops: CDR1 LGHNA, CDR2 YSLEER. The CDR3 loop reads CASSQLAQSYNEQFF. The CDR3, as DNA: TGCGCCAGCAGCCAACTAGCGCAGTCATACAATGAGCAGTTCTTC.

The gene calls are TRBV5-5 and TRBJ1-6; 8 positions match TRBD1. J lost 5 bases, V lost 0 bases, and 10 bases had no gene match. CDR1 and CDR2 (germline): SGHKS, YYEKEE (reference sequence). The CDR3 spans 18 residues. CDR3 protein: CASSLAAGGLLNNSPLHF. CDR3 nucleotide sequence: TGTGCCAGCAGCTTGGCGGCAGGGGGCCTTTTAAATAATTCACCCCTCCACTTT.

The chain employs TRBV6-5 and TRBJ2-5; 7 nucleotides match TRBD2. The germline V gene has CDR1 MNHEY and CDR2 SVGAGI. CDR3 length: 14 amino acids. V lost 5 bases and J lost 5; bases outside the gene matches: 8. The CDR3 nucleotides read TGTGCCAGCAGTCCACCGGGAGGTGTGGAGACCCAGTACTTC. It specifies CASSPPGGVETQYF.

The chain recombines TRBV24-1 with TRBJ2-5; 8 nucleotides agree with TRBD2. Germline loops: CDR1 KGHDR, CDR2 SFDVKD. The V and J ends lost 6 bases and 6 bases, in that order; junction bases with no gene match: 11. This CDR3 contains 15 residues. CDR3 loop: CATSRSRGAPKTQYF. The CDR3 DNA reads TGTGCCACCAGTCGGTCGCGGGGGGCTCCGAAGACCCAGTACTTC.

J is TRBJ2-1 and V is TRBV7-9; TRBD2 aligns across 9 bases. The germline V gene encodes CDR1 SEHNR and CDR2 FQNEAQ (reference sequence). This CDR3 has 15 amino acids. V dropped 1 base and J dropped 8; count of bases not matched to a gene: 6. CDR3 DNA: TGTGCCAGCAGCTTAGGCTTGCGGGGGGGCGATGAGCAGTTCTTC. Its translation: CASSLGLRGGDEQFF.

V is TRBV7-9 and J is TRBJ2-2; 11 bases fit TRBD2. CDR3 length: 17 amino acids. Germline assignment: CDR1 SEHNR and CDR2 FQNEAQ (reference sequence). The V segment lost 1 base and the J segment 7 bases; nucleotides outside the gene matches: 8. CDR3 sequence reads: CASSLGVGTSGNGELFF. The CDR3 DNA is TGTGCCAGCAGCTTAGGCGTCGGGACTAGCGGTAACGGGGAGCTGTTTTTT.

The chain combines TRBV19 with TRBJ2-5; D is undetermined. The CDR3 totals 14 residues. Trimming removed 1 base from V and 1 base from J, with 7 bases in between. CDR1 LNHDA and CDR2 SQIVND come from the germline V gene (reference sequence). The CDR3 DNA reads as TGTGCCAGTAGTATAGGCAGGATCCAAGAGACCCAGTACTTC. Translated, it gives CASSIGRIQETQYF. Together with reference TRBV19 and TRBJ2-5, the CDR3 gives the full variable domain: DGGITQSPKYLFRKEGQNVTLSCEQNLNHDAMYWYRQDPGQGLRLIYYSQIVNDFQKGDIAEGYSVSREKKESFPLTVTSAQKNPTAFYLCASSIGRIQETQYFGPGTRLLVL.

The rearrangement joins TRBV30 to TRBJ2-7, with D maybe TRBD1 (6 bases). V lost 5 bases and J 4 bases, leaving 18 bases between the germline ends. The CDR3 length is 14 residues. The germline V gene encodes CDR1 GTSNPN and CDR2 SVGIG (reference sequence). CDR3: CAWANSPGVYEQYF. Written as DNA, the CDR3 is TGTGCCTGGGCGAATTCTCCAGGGGTTTACGAGCAGTACTTC.

CDR3 bases: TGCAGTGCTAGTGCCCCGGAGATTGGCAATGAGCAGTTCTTC. This codes for CSASAPEIGNEQFF. The V gene is TRBV20-1, the J gene TRBJ2-1; D unclear. Germline V gene lookup returns CDR1 DFQATT and CDR2 SNEGSKA (reference sequence). The CDR3 loop spans 14 amino acids. V lost 3 bases and J 6 bases, leaving 15 bases between the germline ends.

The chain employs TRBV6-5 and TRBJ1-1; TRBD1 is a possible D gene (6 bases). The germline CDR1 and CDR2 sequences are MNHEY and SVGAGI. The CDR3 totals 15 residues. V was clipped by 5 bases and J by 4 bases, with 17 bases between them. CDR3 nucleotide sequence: TGTGCCAGCAGTAGTCGCGGGGGCGCGGGCACTGAAGCTTTCTTT. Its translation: CASSSRGGAGTEAFF.

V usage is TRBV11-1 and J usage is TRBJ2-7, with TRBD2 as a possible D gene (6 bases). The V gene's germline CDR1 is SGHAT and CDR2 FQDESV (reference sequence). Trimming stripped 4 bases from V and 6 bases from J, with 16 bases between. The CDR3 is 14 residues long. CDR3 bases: TGTGCCAGCAGCTGGGGACTTTCGGTCCCCGAGCAGTACTTC. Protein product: CASSWGLSVPEQYF.